Sequencing of this T cell receptor (beta chain) was carried out in a study of OX40 agonist ivuxolimab in advanced cancers. At the level of the study: The dose-escalation group included hepatocellular carcinoma, melanoma, renal cell carcinoma and head and neck cancer.

Profiled with immunoSEQ multiplex PCR; TCRdb holds only in-frame clones, not every one. Of roughly 25,000 clones listed, around 86% are singletons. This clone was picked up one time. What it recognizes is unknown. Broader study findings: Partial responders receiving 0.1-3.0 mg/kg showed among the lowest clonal expansion. Several nonresponders also turned out to have low normalized T-cell clonal expansion. CD4+ T cells averaged fewer expanded clones than CD8+ T cells.

V was pared by 0 bases and J by 7 bases, with 15 bases between. Germline assignment: CDR1 SGHVS and CDR2 FQNEAQ. The CDR3 contains 16 residues. The gene calls are TRBV7-8 and TRBJ1-4, with D perhaps TRBD1 (5 bases). The sample here was CD4+ or CD8+ T cells sorted from blood, taken in a trial of the OX40 agonist ivuxolimab. This TCR derives from an adult with an advanced solid tumor such as melanoma, head and neck, liver or kidney cancer. The CDR3 sequence is CASSLAGWGSGEKLFF. As DNA, the CDR3 is TGTGCCAGCAGCTTAGCTGGATGGGGCTCTGGTGAAAAACTGTTTTTT.